Reported below is one T cell receptor (beta chain). There is no known antigen for this receptor. The record has no base qualities; no much larger clone is one base away. The germline V gene yields MDHEN for CDR1 and SYDVKM for CDR2. V has 3 bases trimmed and J has 9 bases trimmed; junction bases matching no gene number 6. From cysteine to phenylalanine, the CDR3 is 14 amino acids long. The DNA shown is the 42-base CDR3, in frame from base 1. TCRbeta CDR3 regions were amplified from genomic DNA using the immunoSEQ Assay, a bias-controlled multiplex PCR. Turning to the authors' computational methods: The number of nucleated cells in each sample was estimated from the amplification of reference gene primers within the assay. To quantify the absolute abundance of each unique TCRbeta CDR3 rearrangement, sequence reads were collapsed and filtered. Productive Simpson clonality was computed per sample as the square root of Simpson's diversity index over productive rearrangements. TCRdb provides this immuneACCESS table in a form limited to in-frame rearrangements. Some clones are lacking; in checked studies, under half of them reflect an unresolved V gene, and why the rest are absent is not known. D and trimming were read from the DNA, whereas the V and J calls and clone size are those reported in that table. The sample table holds 70,000 or so clones, of which approximately 90% were seen once. The biggest ten clones account for 1.4% of the sample.

This entry comes from a study of blood T cell repertoires in COVID-19 (dated by TCRdb to 2020 to 2021). About the study as a whole: Collaborator samples came from the United States, Italy and Spain and covered acute and convalescent phases of COVID-19. The prospective study material was composed of cDNA or gDNA derived from T cells, B-cell-depleted T cells, or PBMCs. Subjects who had been exposed to COVID-19, were actively infected with it, or had recovered from it provided the deeply sampled blood TCRbeta repertoires that made up the dataset. A freely available public database, intended as a resource for researchers studying the immune response to SARS-CoV-2, is where the repertoires were released. The samples were drawn from the first 160 participants of the ongoing ImmuneRACE study and from about 1,200 subjects provided by 6 global collaborators. Nearly every sample came with metadata listing a de-identified subject ID, COVID-19 status, age in years and sex. HLA class I and class II types, where available, came from metadata supplied by the sample provider rather than from assay-based typing.

Whole blood was collected in K2EDTA tubes by collaborating institutions according to the institutions' own protocols. For TCRbeta analysis, collaborators shipped samples in one of three forms: frozen whole blood, isolated PBMCs, or DNA extracted from either of those sample types. What the research found in general, with its limitations: Clinical and demographic metadata were provided uncurated, with the amount varying by source and participant.

The sample was peripheral blood. The TCR originated in a human donor in a cohort sampled during active COVID-19. The rearrangement combines TRBV28 with TRBJ1-5, with TRBD1 matching 9 junction bases. The DNA sequence is given as TGTGCCAGCAGTTTGGGGACAGGGCAAGGGCCCCAGCATTTT. It codes for CASSLGTGQGPQHF.